Following are 26 T cell receptor beta chains from one sample sequenced in a study of CD8 T cells in Susac syndrome. With random hexamers, reverse transcription was performed on about 0.5 to 1 ug of RNA. TCRdb reprocessed the immunoSEQ multiplex PCR reads with MiXCR, giving one entry per CDR3 protein. The data hold about 300,000 distinct CDR3 sequences, with 85% observed a single time. Specimen: CD8+ T cells from PBMCs. These receptors were obtained from a human donor with multiple sclerosis.

This chain connects TRBV7-2 to TRBJ2-3; D gene uncertain. The V end lost 5 bases, the J end lost 5 bases, and 8 bases lay between the germline ends. Germline-derived CDR1 and CDR2 are SGHTA and FQGNSA. This CDR3 is built from 12 residues. The CDR3 sequence: CASSPPRDTQYF. For the CDR3, the DNA is TGTGCCAGCAGCCCTCCCAGAGATACGCAGTATTTT.

The chain is built from TRBV12-3 or TRBV12-4 and TRBJ2-3; 9 bases agree with TRBD2. This CDR3 comprises 16 residues. With V trimmed by 4 bases and J by 3 bases, 8 bases remained unmatched. This chain's CDR3 is CASSSRVAGETDTQYF. For the CDR3, the DNA is TGTGCCAGCAGTTCCCGGGTAGCGGGAGAGACAGATACGCAGTATTTT.

In its sample, this clonotype was seen once. The rearrangement links TRBV18 to TRBJ2-3; a possible D gene is TRBD1 (6 bases). From germline, CDR1 is KGHSH and CDR2 LQKENI. The V end lost 6 bases, the J end lost 3 bases, and 13 bases lay between the germline ends. The CDR3 is 14 amino acids. CDR3 bases: TGTGCCAGCTCCCTCAAGGGGGAGACAGATACGCAGTATTTT. Translation: CASSLKGETDTQYF.

V usage is TRBV6-5 and J usage is TRBJ1-2, with TRBD1 as a possible D gene (6 bases). Looked up from germline, CDR1 is MNHEY and CDR2 is SVGAGI. V lost 2 bases to trimming and J lost 5 bases, with 15 bases between them. The CDR3 extends over 15 amino acids. CDR3 nucleotide sequence: TGTGCCAGCAGTTACCTGCAGGGGCTTACGTATGGCTACACCTTC. This translates into CASSYLQGLTYGYTF.

This chain uses TRBV5-4 with TRBJ2-7; tentatively, D is TRBD1 (6 bases). Trimming removed 6 bases at V and 0 bases at J, with 10 bases between. CDR3 length: 13 amino acids. Per the germline V gene, CDR1 is SGHNT and CDR2 is YYREEE (reference sequence). For the CDR3, the DNA is TGTGCCAGCATCGGGGACAACTCCTACGAGCAGTACTTC. It encodes CASIGDNSYEQYF.

The chain joins TRBV19 to TRBJ1-1; D is unresolved. Trimming pared 7 bases from V and 2 bases from J, leaving 14 bases between. CDR1 and CDR2 from the germline V gene are LNHDA and SQIVND (reference sequence). The CDR3 spans 14 residues. The CDR3 here is CASNPESSNTEAFF. In DNA form, the CDR3 reads TGTGCCAGTAATCCCGAGTCTTCTAACACTGAAGCTTTCTTT.

This clonotype was counted a single time. The chain couples TRBV9 to TRBJ1-1; 8 positions match TRBD1. Germline-derived CDR1 and CDR2 are SGDLS and YYNGEE. V trimming: 5 bases; J trimming: 4 bases; junction bases outside the gene matches: 4. The CDR3 loop spans 13 amino acids. The CDR3 spells CASRPTGGTEAFF. The CDR3 nucleotides read TGTGCCAGCAGACCTACAGGGGGCACTGAAGCTTTCTTT.

The chain carries TRBV13 and TRBJ2-2, with D hard to call. V lost 2 bases, J lost 4 bases, and 2 bases lay in between. CDR1 and CDR2 from the germline V gene are PRHDT and FYEKMQ (reference sequence). The length of the CDR3 is 12 residues. CDR3 sequence reads: CASSLTTGELFF. As DNA, the CDR3 is TGTGCCAGCAGCTTAACCACCGGGGAGCTGTTTTTT.

This clonotype was seen a handful of times. The chain links TRBV6-6 to TRBJ1-1, with D unclear. CDR3 length: 16 residues. The germline V gene has CDR1 MNHNY and CDR2 SVGAGI (reference sequence). V was cut by 2 bases and J by 1 base, with 14 bases left in between. Here the CDR3 reads CASSYPTRPGNTEAFF. The CDR3 DNA reads as TGTGCCAGCAGTTACCCAACCCGACCCGGGAACACTGAAGCTTTCTTT.

This chain connects TRBV7-2 to TRBJ2-4, with D tentatively TRBD2 (6 bases). The V and J ends lost 1 base and 8 bases respectively, with 12 bases between them. The CDR3 sequence is 14 residues long. The germline V gene has CDR1 SGHTA and CDR2 FQGNSA. The CDR3 DNA follows: TGTGCCAGCAGCTTAGTGGGAGGCAGGGACATTCAGTACTTC. It translates to CASSLVGGRDIQYF.

The chain is built from TRBV20-1 and TRBJ1-1; D may be TRBD1 (5 bases). The CDR3 loop spans 14 amino acids. V shed 0 bases and J shed 5 bases, with 13 bases lying between them. The germline CDR1 and CDR2 sequences are DFQATT and SNEGSKA (reference sequence). CDR3 loop: CSARETRGRTEAFF. Here the CDR3 DNA reads TGCAGTGCTAGAGAGACTCGGGGGAGGACTGAAGCTTTCTTT.

This chain links TRBV7-9 with TRBJ2-5; 7 bases line up with TRBD1. Looked up from germline, CDR1 is SEHNR and CDR2 is FQNEAQ (reference sequence). This CDR3 region has 16 residues. With V trimmed by 5 bases and J by 4 bases, 13 bases remained unmatched. The CDR3 loop reads CASSQETDRWRETQYF. The CDR3 coding sequence is TGTGCCAGCAGCCAAGAGACGGACAGGTGGAGAGAGACCCAGTACTTC.

To note about this clonotype: The junction departs from the called germline gene at one end, perhaps through a read error. V usage is TRBV7-9 and J usage is TRBJ2-1; 10 positions match TRBD2. The CDR3 covers 16 residues. Germline CDR1 reads SEHNR; CDR2 reads FQNEAQ (reference sequence). Here the CDR3 reads CASSPRTSGIYNGQFF. CDR3 bases: TGTGCCAGCAGCCCCCGGACTAGCGGTATCTACAATGGGCAGTTCTTC.

This rearrangement joins TRBV7-9 to TRBJ2-7, with D perhaps matching TRBD1 (6 bases). This CDR3 spans 15 amino acids. The V end was cut by 5 bases, the J end by 3 bases, with 17 bases between. CDR1 SEHNR and CDR2 FQNEAQ come from the germline V gene (reference sequence). Written as DNA, the CDR3 is TGTGCCAGCAGCCAATCGCCCAACAGGGACTACGAGCAGTACTTC. Its translation: CASSQSPNRDYEQYF.

As regards this clonotype: One junction end disagrees with the germline gene, perhaps due to a read error. The chain uses TRBV7-7 and TRBJ2-5, with 11 bases lining up with TRBD1. Germline CDR1 SSHAT, CDR2 FNYEAQ (reference sequence). The CDR3 extends over 15 amino acids. This CDR3 is CASSAGTGGLETQYF. The CDR3 DNA reads as TGTGCTAGCAGCGCTGGGACAGGGGGTCTGGAGACCCAGTACTTC.

The gene calls are TRBV11-2 and TRBJ2-3; tentative D call: TRBD2 (6 bases). V was clipped by 6 bases and J by 1 base, with 14 bases between them. Per the germline V gene, CDR1 is SGHAT and CDR2 is FQNNGV. This CDR3 is 15 amino acids long. For the CDR3, the DNA is TGTGCCAGCAGTACACAGGAGGGCCGCACAGATACGCAGTATTTT. The encoded protein is CASSTQEGRTDTQYF. Drawing the rest from reference TRBV11-2 and TRBJ2-3, the complete variable domain is EAGVAQSPRYKIIEKRQSVAFWCNPISGHATLYWYQQILGQGPKLLIQFQNNGVVDDSQLPKDRFSAERLKGVDSTLKIQPAKLEDSAVYLCASSTQEGRTDTQYFGPGTRLTVL.

The J gene is TRBJ2-5, the V gene TRBV28; no clear D. The germline CDR1 and CDR2 sequences are MDHEN and SYDVKM. Trimming removed 3 bases at V and 4 bases at J, with 12 bases between. The CDR3 length is 14 residues. CDR3 coding DNA: TGTGCCAGCAGTTTCGACCTCCAACTAGAGACCCAGTACTTC. It is translated as CASSFDLQLETQYF.

The V gene is TRBV5-4, the J gene TRBJ2-1, with a tentative D call TRBD2 (6 bases). Germline lookup yields CDR1 SGHNT and CDR2 YYREEE (reference sequence). This CDR3 comprises 13 residues. The V gene lost 0 bases and the J gene lost 9 bases, with 10 bases spanning the gap. The CDR3, as DNA: TGTGCCAGCAGCTTGGGGGGGGATCCTGAGCAGTTCTTC. Its protein is CASSLGGDPEQFF.

The rearrangement links TRBV4-3 to TRBJ1-3; possible D gene TRBD1, 5 bases. The CDR3 spans 15 residues. Germline-derived CDR1 and CDR2 are LGHNA and YSLEER. The V and J ends lost 4 bases and 2 bases respectively, with 12 bases between them. The CDR3 loop is CASSPGGGPGNTIYF. For the CDR3, the DNA is TGCGCCAGCAGCCCCGGCGGGGGACCTGGAAACACCATATATTTT.

This chain's CDR3 is CASSHLWTGVMNTEAFF. CDR3 sequence (DNA): TGCGCCAGCAGCCACCTTTGGACAGGGGTGATGAACACTGAAGCTTTCTTT. The chain recombines TRBV4-1 with TRBJ1-1, with 9 bases lining up with TRBD1. CDR1 is MGHRA, CDR2 YSYEKL, per germline. The CDR3 is 17 amino acids. J was trimmed by 0 bases and V by 3 bases; bases with no gene match: 8.

The chain recombines TRBV28 with TRBJ2-7, with D hard to call. The CDR3 loop spans 12 amino acids. Trimming removed 3 bases at V and 5 bases at J, with 8 bases between. The germline CDR1 and CDR2 sequences are MDHEN and SYDVKM. CDR3 DNA sequence: TGTGCCAGCAGTTTTCAGGTGAACGAGCAGTACTTC. Translation: CASSFQVNEQYF. The full variable domain, with the rest looked up from reference TRBV28 and TRBJ2-7, is DVKVTQSSRYLVKRTGEKVFLECVQDMDHENMFWYRQDPGLGLRLIYFSYDVKMKEKGDIPEGYSVSREKKERFSLILESASTNQTSMYLCASSFQVNEQYFGPGTRLTVT.

J is TRBJ2-1 and V is TRBV12-3 or TRBV12-4; 9 bases agree with TRBD2. The length of the CDR3 is 16 residues. V lost 2 bases and J lost 9; bases outside the gene matches: 11. DNA of the CDR3: TGTGCCAGCAGTTTACTGGCGGGAGGGTCGGGGAGTGAGCAGTTCTTC. It codes for CASSLLAGGSGSEQFF.

The chain employs TRBV27 and TRBJ2-3, with no clear D. CDR3 length: 15 residues. V was cut by 5 bases and J by 1 base, with 13 bases left in between. CDR1 and CDR2 (germline): MNHEY, SMNVEV (reference sequence). Here the CDR3 DNA reads TGTGCCAGCAGTACATGGGGTGGCCGCACAGATACGCAGTATTTT. Translated, it gives CASSTWGGRTDTQYF.

The chain uses TRBV6-2 or TRBV6-3 and TRBJ2-1; either TRBD1 or TRBD2 may fit D (5 bases each). Trimming stripped 1 base from V and 4 bases from J, with 5 bases between. Per germline, CDR1 MNHEY and CDR2 SVGEGT. The CDR3 covers 13 residues. The CDR3 nucleotides are TGTGCCAGCAGTTACTGGGGGTACAATGAGCAGTTCTTC. Translated, it gives CASSYWGYNEQFF.

The CDR3 is CAWSDGTGTQYF. CDR3 nucleotides: TGTGCCTGGAGTGACGGCACCGGGACCCAGTACTTC. The chain uses TRBV30 and TRBJ2-5; D is unclear. The CDR3 loop spans 12 amino acids. V was trimmed by 1 base and J by 7 bases, leaving 10 bases between them. CDR1 and CDR2 from the germline V gene are GTSNPN and SVGIG (reference sequence). The variable domain in full, with the rest retrieved from reference TRBV30 and TRBJ2-5, is SQTIHQWPATLVQPVGSPLSLECTVEGTSNPNLYWYRQAAGRGLQLLFYSVGIGQISSEVPQNLSASRPQDRQFILSSKKLLLSDSGFYLCAWSDGTGTQYFGPGTRLLVL.

The chain carries TRBV4-1 and TRBJ1-5; no definite D call. V was clipped by 0 bases and J by 3 bases, with 12 bases between them. There are 16 residues in the CDR3. Per the germline V gene, CDR1 is MGHRA and CDR2 is YSYEKL. Here the CDR3 DNA reads TGCGCCAGCAGCCAAGAGGCAGGCCTGACCAATCAGCCCCAGCATTTT. The encoded protein is CASSQEAGLTNQPQHF.